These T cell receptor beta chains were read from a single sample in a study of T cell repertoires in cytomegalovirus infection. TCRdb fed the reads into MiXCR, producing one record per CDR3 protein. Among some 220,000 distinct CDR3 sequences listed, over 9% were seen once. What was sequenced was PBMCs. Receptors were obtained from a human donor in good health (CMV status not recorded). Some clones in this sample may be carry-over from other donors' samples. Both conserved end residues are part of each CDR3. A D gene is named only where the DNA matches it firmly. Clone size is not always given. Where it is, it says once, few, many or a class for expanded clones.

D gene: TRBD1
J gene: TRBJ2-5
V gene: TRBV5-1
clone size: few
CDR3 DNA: TGCGCCAGCAGCTTAGCCGAGACAGGGGGCGCGGGGGAGACCCAGTACTTC
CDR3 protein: CASSLAETGGAGETQYF

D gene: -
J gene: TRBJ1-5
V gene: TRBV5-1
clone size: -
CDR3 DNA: TGCGCCAGCAGCCTAGGGGTCCAGGGTCAGCCCCAGCATTTT
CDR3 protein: CASSLGVQGQPQHF

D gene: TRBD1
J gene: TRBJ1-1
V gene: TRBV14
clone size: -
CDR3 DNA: TGTGCCAGCAGCCAAAGGACAGGGCTATACACTGAAGCTTTCTTT
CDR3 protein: CASSQRTGLYTEAFF

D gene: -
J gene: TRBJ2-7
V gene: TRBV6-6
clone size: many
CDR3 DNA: TGTGCCAGCAGTTACAACTCCCCCGCGGGTGAGCAGTACTTC
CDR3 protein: CASSYNSPAGEQYF

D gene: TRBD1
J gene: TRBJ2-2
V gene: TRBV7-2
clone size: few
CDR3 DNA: TGTGCCAGCAGCCTCCAAGGGACAGGGTTCACCGGGGAGCTGTTTTTT
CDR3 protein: CASSLQGTGFTGELFF

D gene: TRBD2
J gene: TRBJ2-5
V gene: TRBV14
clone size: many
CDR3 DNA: TGTGCCAGCAGCCCCCTCCTAGCGGTAGAGACCCAGTACTTC
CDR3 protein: CASSPLLAVETQYF

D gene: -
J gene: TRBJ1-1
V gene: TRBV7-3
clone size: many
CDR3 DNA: TGTGCCAGCAGCTTTGGAGGGAACACTGAAGCTTTCTTT
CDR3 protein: CASSFGGNTEAFF

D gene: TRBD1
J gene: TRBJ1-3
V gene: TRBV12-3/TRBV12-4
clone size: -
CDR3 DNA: TGTGCCAGCAGGCATGACAGGGCTGGAAACACCATATATTTT
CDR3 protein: CASRHDRAGNTIYF

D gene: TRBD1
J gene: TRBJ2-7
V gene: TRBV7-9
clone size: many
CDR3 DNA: TGTGCCAGCAGCGCATTATCGGGACAGGCCTACGAGCAGTACTTC
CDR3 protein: CASSALSGQAYEQYF

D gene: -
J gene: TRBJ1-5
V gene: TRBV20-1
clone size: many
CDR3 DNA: TGCAGTGCTAGAGATCGGAAAGGCCTCAGCAATCAGCCCCAGCATTTT
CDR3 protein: CSARDRKGLSNQPQHF

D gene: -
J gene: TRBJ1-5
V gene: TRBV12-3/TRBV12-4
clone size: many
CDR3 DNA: TGTGCCAGCACCACGACCCTTGGTGGGCGGAGCAATCAGCCCCAGCATTTT
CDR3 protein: CASTTTLGGRSNQPQHF

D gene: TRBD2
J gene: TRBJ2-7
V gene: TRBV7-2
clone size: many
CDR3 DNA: TGTGCCAGCAGCCCCCGACTAGCAACCTACGAGCAGTACTTC
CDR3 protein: CASSPRLATYEQYF

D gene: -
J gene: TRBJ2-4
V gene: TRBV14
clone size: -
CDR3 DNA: TGTGCCAGCAGCCAAGATCAGGGGGCCAAAAACATTCAGTACTTC
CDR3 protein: CASSQDQGAKNIQYF

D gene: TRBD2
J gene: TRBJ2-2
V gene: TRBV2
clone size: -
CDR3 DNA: TGTGCCAGCAGTGAATTAGGAGCCGCGACTAGCGGGAGACCCGGGGAGCTGTTTTTT
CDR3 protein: CASSELGAATSGRPGELFF

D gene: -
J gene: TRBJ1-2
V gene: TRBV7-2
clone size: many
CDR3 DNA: TGTGCCAGCAGCTCCCCGGGCGGACGGGGAGGCTACACCTTC
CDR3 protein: CASSSPGGRGGYTF

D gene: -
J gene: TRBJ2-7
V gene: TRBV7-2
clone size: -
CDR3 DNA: TGTGCCAGCAGCTACGGGCAGCTCTACGAGCAGTACTTC
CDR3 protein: CASSYGQLYEQYF

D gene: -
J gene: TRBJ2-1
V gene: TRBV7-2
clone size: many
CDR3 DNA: TGTGCCAGCAGCTTAGCTCAGGGTGGCCATGAGCAGTTCTTC
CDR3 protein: CASSLAQGGHEQFF

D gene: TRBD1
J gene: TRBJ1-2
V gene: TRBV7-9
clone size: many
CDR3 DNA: TGTGCCAGCAGCTTAGGGGACAGGGGAGACGGCTACACCTTC
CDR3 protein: CASSLGDRGDGYTF

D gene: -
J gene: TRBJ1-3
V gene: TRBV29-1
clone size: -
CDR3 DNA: TGCAGCGTGGGGACAAGCTCTGGAAACACCATATATTTT
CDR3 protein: CSVGTSSGNTIYF

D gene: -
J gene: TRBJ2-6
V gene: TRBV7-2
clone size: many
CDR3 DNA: TGTGCCAGCAGCCCCCGATCGGGTGATGGGGCCAACGTCCTGACTTTC
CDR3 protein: CASSPRSGDGANVLTF

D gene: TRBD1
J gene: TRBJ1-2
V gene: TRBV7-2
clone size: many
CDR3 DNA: TGTGCCAGCAGCTTAGAGGGGACAGGGAACTATGGCTACACCTTC
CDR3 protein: CASSLEGTGNYGYTF

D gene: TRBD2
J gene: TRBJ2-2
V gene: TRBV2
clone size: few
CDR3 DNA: TGTGCCAGCAGTGAAACGACTAGCGGGACGTCCGGGGAGCTGTTTTTT
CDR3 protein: CASSETTSGTSGELFF

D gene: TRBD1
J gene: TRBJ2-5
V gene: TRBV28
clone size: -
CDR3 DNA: TGTGCCAGCACTCGGAGGACAGGGCGGGAGACCCAGTACTTC
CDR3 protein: CASTRRTGRETQYF

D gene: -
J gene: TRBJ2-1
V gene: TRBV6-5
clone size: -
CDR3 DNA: TGTGCCAGCAGTTACGACAGAAAGGCAAGCAATGAGCAGTTCTTC
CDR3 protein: CASSYDRKASNEQFF

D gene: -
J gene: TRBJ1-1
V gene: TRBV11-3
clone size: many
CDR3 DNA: TGTGCCAGCAGCCTCGACAGGCAGAACACTGAAGCTTTCTTT
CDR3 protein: CASSLDRQNTEAFF

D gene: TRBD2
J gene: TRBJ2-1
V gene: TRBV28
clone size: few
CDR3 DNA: TGTGCCAGCAGTCCCGGACGAGGCGGGAGGGCCAGGTTCGATGAGCAGTTCTTC
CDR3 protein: CASSPGRGGRARFDEQFF

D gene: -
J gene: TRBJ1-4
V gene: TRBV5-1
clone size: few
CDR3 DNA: TGCGCCAGCAGCTTGAAACGGCAGGGAGCAACTAATGAAAAACTGTTTTTT
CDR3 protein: CASSLKRQGATNEKLFF

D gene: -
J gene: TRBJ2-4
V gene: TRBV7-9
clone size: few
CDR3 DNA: TGTGCCAGCAGCTTAGACGGGACGGCCTCTGACATTCAGTACTTC
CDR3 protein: CASSLDGTASDIQYF

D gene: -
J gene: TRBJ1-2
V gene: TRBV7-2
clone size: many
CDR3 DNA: TGTGCCAGCAGCTCTCCACTTACCTATGGGTACACCTTC
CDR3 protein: CASSSPLTYGYTF

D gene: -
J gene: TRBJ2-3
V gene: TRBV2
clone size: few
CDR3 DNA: TGTGCCAGCACCGAAGACCATCACTCGGGCGGCACAGATACGCAGTATTTT
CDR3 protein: CASTEDHHSGGTDTQYF